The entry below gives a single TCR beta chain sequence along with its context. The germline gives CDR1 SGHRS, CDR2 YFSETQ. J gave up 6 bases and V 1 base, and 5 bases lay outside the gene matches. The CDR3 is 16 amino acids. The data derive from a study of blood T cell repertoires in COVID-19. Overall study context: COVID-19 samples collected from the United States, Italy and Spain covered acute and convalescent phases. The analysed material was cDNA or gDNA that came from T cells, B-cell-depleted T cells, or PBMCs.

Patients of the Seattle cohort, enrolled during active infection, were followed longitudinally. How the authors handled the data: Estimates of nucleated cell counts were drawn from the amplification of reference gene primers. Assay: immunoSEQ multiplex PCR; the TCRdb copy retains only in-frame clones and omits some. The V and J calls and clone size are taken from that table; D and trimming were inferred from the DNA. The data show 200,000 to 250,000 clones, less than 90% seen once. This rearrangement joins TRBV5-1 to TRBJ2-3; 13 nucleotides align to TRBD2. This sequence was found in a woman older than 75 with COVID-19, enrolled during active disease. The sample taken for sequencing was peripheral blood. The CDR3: CASSLWGTSGEDTQYF. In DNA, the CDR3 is TGCGCCAGCAGCTTGTGGGGGACTAGCGGGGAGGATACGCAGTATTTT.